This T cell receptor beta chain was sequenced in a study of blood T cell repertoires in COVID-19. Using immunoSEQ multiplex PCR, the repertoire was profiled, and TCRdb retains in-frame clones only, with some absent. The data contain some 150,000 clones, over 85% of them seen just once; the ten biggest clones take up around 1.6%. Trimming cost V 0 bases and J 9 bases; bases outside gene matches: 11. Germline loops: CDR1 SGHRS, CDR2 YFSETQ. CDR3 length equals 17 residues. The receptor was isolated from a human donor in a cohort sampled during active COVID-19. Sequencing was carried out using peripheral blood. The chain has TRBV5-1 and TRBJ2-3; TRBD2 agrees at 12 bases. The CDR3 loop is CASSLETSGGPPETQYF. CDR3 nucleotide sequence: TGCGCCAGCAGCTTGGAAACTAGCGGGGGGCCGCCCGAGACGCAGTATTTT.